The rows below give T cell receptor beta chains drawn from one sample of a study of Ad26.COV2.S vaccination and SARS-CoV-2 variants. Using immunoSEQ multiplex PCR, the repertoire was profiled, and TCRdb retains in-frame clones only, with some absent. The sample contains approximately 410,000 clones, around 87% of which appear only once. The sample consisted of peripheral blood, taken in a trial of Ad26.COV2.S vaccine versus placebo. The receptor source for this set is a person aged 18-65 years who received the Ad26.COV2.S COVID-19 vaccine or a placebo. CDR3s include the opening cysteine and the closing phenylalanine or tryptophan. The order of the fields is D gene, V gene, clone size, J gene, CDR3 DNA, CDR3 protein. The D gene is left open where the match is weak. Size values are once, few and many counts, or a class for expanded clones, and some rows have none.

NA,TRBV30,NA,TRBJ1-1,TGTGCCTGGAGCGGACAGCCGAACACTGAAGCTTTCTTT,CAWSGQPNTEAFF
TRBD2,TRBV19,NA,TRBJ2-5,TGTGCCAGTAGTCCGACTAGCGGGGGAAGCCAAGAGACCCAGTACTTC,CASSPTSGGSQETQYF
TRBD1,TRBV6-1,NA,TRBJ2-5,TGTGCCAGCAGTGAAAGATTCGGAGACAGGGGATACCAAGAGACCCAGTACTTC,CASSERFGDRGYQETQYF
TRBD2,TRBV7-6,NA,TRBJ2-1,TGTGCCAGCAGCCAAACTAGCGGGGACCATAATGAGCAGTTCTTC,CASSQTSGDHNEQFF
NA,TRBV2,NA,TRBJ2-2,TGTGCCAGCACCGAACGATCCGGCACCGGGGAGCTGTTTTTT,CASTERSGTGELFF
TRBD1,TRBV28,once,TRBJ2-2,TGTGCCAGCAGTTTAGCCAGGGGGCCCGACACCGGGGAGCTGTTTTTT,CASSLARGPDTGELFF
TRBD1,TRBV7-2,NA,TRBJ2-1,TGTGCCAGCAGCTGGCCGGGACAGGTCTCCTACAATGAGCAGTTCTTC,CASSWPGQVSYNEQFF
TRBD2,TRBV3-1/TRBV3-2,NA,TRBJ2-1,TGTGCCAGCAGCCAACCCGGAGGGCGGGGGGTCAATGAGCAGTTCTTC,CASSQPGGRGVNEQFF
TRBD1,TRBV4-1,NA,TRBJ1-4,TGCGCCAGCAGCCAGGGACAGGGAAGGAAGGAAAAACTGTTTTTT,CASSQGQGRKEKLFF
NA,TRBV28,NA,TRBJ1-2,TGTGCCAGCACTTACGGTCCACAGGACTACTATGGCTACACCTTC,CASTYGPQDYYGYTF
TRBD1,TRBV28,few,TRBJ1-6,TGTGCCAGCAGTTACCCGGGCACAGGGGAGGATAATTCACCCCTCCACTTT,CASSYPGTGEDNSPLHF
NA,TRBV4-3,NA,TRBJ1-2,TGCGCCAGCAGCCAAGAGGTCAGTTCGACCCCTAACTATGGCTACACCTTC,CASSQEVSSTPNYGYTF
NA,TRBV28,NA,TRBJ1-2,TGTGCCAGCAGTTTAGGGGGGAACTATGGCTACACCTTC,CASSLGGNYGYTF
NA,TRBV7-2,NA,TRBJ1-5,TGTGCCAGCAGCTTACATGGCCAGCCCCAGCATTTT,CASSLHGQPQHF
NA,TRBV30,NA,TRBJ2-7,TGTGCCTGGGGTTTGAGGTCGAACGAGCAGTACTTC,CAWGLRSNEQYF
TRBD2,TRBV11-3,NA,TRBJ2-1,TGTGCCAGCAGCCCACGCTCCACGATAGCGGGGGGGCTCAATGAGCAGTTCTTC,CASSPRSTIAGGLNEQFF
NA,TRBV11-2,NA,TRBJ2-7,TGTGCCAGCAGCCTTCGGCCCTACGAGCAGTACTTC,CASSLRPYEQYF